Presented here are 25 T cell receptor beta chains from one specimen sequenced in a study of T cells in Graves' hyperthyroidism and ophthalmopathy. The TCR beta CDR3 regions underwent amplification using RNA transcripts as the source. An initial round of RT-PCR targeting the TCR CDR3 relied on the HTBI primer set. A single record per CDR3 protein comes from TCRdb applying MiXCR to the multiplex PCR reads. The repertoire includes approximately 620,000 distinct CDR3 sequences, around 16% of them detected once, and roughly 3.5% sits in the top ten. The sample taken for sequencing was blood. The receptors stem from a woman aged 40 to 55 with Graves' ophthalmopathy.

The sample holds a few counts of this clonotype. The CDR3 DNA sequence: TGTGCCAGCAGCTTAACTAGCGGGGGGGTTACCACCCAGTACTTC. This translates into CASSLTSGGVTTQYF. V gene TRBV7-3 combines with J gene TRBJ2-5; 11 nucleotides line up with TRBD2. Per the germline V gene, CDR1 is SGHTA and CDR2 is FQGTGA. The CDR3 is 15 amino acids. V lost 0 bases to trimming and J lost 8 bases; unmatched junction nucleotides: 5.

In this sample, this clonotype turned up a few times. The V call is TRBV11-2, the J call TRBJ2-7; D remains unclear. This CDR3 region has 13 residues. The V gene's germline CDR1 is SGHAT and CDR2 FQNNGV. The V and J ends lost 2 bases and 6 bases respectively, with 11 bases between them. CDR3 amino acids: CASSLSRASEQYF. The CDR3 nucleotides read TGTGCCAGCAGCTTAAGCCGAGCGAGCGAGCAGTACTTC.

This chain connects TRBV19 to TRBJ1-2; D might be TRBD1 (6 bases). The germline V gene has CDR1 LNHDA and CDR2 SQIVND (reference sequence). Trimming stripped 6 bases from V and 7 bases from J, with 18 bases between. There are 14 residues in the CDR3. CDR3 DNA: TGTGCCAGTAGCCAGGGCCAGGGGCAGAGTGGCTACACCTTC. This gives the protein CASSQGQGQSGYTF.

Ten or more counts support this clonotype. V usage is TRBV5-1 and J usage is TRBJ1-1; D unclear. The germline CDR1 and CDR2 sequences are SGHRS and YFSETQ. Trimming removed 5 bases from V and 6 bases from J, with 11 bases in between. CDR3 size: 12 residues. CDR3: CASRSSGAEAFF. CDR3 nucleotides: TGCGCCAGCAGATCCAGCGGCGCTGAAGCTTTCTTT.

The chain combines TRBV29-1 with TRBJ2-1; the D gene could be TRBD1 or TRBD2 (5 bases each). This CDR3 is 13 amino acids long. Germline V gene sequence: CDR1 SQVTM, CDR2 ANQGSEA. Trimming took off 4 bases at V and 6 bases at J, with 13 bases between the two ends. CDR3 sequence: CSVAPGDGNEQFF. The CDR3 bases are TGCAGCGTTGCCCCCGGGGACGGCAATGAGCAGTTCTTC.

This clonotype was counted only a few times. CDR3 nucleotides: TGTGCCAGCAGTTTCGCGGGGGGGGCCTCAGCAGATACGCAGTATTTT. Residues: CASSFAGGASADTQYF. The chain combines TRBV27 with TRBJ2-3, with 9 bases identical to TRBD2. CDR1 MNHEY and CDR2 SMNVEV come from the germline V gene (reference sequence). Germline trimming cut 3 bases from V and 4 bases from J; bases unmatched to any gene: 8. The CDR3 length is 16 residues.

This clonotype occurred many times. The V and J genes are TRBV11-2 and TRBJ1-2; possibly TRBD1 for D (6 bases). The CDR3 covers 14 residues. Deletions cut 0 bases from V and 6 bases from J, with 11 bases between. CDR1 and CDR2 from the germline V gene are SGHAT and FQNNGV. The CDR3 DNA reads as TGTGCCAGCAGCTTAGATGGGGACATAGATGGCTACACCTTC. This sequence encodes CASSLDGDIDGYTF.

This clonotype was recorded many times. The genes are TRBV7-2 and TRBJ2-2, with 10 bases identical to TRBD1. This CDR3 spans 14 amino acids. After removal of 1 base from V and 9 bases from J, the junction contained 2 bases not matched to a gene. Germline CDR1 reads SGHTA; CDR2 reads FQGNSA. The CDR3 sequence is CASSLGQGARELFF. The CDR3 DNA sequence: TGTGCCAGCAGCTTAGGACAGGGGGCAAGGGAGCTGTTTTTT.

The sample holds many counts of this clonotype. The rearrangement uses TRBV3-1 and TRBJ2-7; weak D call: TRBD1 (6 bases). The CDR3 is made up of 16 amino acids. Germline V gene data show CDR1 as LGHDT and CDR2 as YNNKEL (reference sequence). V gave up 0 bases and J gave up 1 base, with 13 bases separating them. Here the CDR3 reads CASSQDWGTKSYEQYF. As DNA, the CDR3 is TGTGCCAGCAGCCAAGATTGGGGGACAAAGTCCTACGAGCAGTACTTC.

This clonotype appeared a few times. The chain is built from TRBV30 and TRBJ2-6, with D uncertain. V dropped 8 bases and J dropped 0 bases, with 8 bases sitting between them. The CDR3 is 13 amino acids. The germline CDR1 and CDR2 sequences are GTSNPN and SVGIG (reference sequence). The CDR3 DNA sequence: TGTGCCAGCCGTTACTCTGGGGCCAACGTCCTGACTTTC. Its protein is CASRYSGANVLTF.

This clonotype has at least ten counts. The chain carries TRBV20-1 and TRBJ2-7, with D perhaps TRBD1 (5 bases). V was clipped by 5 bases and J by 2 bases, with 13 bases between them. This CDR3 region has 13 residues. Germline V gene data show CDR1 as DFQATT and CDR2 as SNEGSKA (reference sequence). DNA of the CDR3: TGCAGTGCTCTTACGCAGGGTACCTACGAGCAGTACTTC. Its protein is CSALTQGTYEQYF.

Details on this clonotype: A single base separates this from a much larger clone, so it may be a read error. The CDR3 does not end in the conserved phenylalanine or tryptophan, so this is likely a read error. The CDR3 DNA sequence: TGTGCCAGCTCACCAAGTTCAGGGGACTATGGCTACACCCTC. It yields the protein CASSPSSGDYGYTL. This chain links TRBV18 with TRBJ1-2; D is possibly TRBD1 (6 bases). V was trimmed by 2 bases and J by 3 bases, leaving 10 bases between them. The CDR3 runs 14 residues. Per germline, CDR1 KGHSH and CDR2 LQKENI.

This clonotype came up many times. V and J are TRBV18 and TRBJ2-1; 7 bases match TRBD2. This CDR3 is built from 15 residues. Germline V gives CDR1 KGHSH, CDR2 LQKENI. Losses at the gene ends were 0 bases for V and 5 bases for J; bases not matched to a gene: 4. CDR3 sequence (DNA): TGTGCCAGCTCACCACCGGGGGGGAACAACAATGAGCAGTTCTTC. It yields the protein CASSPPGGNNNEQFF.

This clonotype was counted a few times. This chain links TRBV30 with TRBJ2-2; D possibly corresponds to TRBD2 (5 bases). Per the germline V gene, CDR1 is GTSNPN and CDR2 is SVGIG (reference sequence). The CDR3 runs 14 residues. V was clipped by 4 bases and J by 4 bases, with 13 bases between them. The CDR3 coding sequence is TGTGCCTGGACTTGGGGAGAAGGCACCGGGGAGCTGTTTTTT. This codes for CAWTWGEGTGELFF. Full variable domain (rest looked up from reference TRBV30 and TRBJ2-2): SQTIHQWPATLVQPVGSPLSLECTVEGTSNPNLYWYRQAAGRGLQLLFYSVGIGQISSEVPQNLSASRPQDRQFILSSKKLLLSDSGFYLCAWTWGEGTGELFFGEGSRLTVL.

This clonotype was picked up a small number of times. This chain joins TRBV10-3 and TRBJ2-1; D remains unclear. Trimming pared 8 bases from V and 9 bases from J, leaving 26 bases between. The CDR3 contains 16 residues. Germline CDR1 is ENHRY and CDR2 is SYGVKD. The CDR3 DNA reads TGTGCCATCGGAACGCCGGACGTTGGACGTAGTAGTGAGCAGTTCTTC. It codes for CAIGTPDVGRSSEQFF.

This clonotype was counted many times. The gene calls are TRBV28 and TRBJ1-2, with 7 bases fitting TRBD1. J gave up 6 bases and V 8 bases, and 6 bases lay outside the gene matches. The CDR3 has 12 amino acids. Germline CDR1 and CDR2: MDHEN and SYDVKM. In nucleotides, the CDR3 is TGTGCCAGCTGCTGGGACAGTCATGGCTACACCTTC. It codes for CASCWDSHGYTF.

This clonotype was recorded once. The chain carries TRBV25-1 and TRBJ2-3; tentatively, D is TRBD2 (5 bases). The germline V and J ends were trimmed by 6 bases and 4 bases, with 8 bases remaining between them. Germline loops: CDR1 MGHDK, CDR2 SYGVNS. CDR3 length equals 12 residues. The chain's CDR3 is CASRGSSDTQYF. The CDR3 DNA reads TGTGCCAGCAGAGGGAGTTCAGATACGCAGTATTTT.

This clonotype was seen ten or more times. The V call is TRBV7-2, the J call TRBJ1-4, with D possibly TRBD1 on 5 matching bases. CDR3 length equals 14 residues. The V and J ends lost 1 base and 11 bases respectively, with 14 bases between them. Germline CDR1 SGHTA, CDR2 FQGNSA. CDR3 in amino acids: CASSLVQGGGKLFF. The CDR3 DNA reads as TGTGCCAGCAGCTTAGTGCAGGGAGGCGGTAAACTGTTTTTT.

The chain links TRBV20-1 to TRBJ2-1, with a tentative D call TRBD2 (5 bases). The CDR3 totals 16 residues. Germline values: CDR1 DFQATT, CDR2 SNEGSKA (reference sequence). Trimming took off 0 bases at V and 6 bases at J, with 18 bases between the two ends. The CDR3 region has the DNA TGCAGTGCTAGAGATAAGAAAGGACTGCTTCGCAATGAGCAGTTCTTC. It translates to CSARDKKGLLRNEQFF.

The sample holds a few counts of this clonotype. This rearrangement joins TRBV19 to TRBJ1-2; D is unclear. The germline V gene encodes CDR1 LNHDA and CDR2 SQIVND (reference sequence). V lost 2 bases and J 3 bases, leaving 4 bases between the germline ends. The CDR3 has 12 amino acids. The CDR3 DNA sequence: TGTGCCAGTAGTATAACAGACTATGGCTACACCTTC. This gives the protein CASSITDYGYTF.

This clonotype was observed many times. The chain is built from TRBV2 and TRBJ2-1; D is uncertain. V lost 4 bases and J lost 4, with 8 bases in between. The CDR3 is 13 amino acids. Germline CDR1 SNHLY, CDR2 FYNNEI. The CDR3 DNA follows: TGTGCCAGCAGTGTGGAAGTGTACAATGAGCAGTTCTTC. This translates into CASSVEVYNEQFF.

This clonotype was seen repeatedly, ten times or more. The CDR3 here is CSAIIAAGISYEQYF. The CDR3 region has the DNA TGCAGTGCAATAATAGCAGCGGGAATATCCTACGAGCAGTACTTC. The rearrangement links TRBV20-1 to TRBJ2-7; 7 bases align to TRBD2. With 6 bases clipped from V and 1 base from J, the junction kept 12 bases outside the gene matches. The CDR3 has 15 amino acids. In germline, CDR1 is DFQATT, CDR2 SNEGSKA (reference sequence).

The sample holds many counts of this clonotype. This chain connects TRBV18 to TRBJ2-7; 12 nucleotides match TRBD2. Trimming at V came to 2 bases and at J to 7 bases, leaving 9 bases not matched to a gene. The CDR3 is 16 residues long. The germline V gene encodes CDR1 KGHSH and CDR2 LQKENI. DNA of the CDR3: TGTGCCAGCTCACCATCTAGCGGGAGGGCCTCTGGGGAGCAGTACTTC. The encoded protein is CASSPSSGRASGEQYF.

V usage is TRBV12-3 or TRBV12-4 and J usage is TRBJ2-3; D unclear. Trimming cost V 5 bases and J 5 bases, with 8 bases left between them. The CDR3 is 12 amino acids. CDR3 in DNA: TGTGCCAGCAGTGTTAGTGGAGATACGCAGTATTTT. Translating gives CASSVSGDTQYF.

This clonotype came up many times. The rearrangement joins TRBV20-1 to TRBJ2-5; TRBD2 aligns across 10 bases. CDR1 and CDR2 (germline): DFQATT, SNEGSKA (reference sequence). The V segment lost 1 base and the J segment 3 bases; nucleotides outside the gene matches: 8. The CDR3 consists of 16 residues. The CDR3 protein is CSARGGASGSKETQYF. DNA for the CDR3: TGCAGTGCTAGAGGAGGAGCTAGCGGGAGTAAAGAGACCCAGTACTTC.